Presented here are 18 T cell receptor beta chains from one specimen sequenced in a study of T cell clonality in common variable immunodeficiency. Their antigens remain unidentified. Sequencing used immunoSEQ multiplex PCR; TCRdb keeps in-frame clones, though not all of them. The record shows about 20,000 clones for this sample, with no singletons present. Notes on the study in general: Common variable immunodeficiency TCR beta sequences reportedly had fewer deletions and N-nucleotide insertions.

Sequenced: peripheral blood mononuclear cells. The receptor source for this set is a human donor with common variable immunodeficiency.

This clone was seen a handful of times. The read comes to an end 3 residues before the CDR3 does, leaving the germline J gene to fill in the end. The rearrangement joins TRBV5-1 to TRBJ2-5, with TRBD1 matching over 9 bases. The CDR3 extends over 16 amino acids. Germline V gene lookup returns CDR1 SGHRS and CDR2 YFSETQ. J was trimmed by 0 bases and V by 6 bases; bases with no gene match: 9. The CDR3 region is CASNRRTGDNQETQYF. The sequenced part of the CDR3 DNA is TGCGCCAGCAACCGGAGGACAGGGGATAACCAAGAGACC.

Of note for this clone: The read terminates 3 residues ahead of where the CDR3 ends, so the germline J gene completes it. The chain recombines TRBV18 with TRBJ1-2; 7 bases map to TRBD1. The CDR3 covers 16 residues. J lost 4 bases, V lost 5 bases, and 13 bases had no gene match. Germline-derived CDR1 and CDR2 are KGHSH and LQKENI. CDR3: CASSFAGTVGFYGYTF. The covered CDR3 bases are TGTGCCAGCTCATTTGCGGGGACAGTGGGGTTCTATGGC.

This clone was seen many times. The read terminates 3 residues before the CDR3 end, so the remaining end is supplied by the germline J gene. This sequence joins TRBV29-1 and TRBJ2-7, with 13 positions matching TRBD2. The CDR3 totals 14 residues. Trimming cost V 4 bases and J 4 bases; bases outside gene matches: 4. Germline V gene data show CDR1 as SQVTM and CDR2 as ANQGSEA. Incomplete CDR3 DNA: TGCAGCGTTGCCGGACTAGCGGGAGTGTACGAG. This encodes CSVAGLAGVYE. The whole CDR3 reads CSVAGLAGVYEQYF.

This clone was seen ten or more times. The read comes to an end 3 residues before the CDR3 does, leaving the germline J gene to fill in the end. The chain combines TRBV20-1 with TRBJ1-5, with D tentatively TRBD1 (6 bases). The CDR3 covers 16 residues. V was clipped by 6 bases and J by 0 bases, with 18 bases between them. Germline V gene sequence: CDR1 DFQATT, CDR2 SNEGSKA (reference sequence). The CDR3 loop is CSAVVGGLYSNQPQHF. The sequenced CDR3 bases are TGCAGTGCCGTCGTCGGGGGGCTCTATAGCAATCAGCCC.

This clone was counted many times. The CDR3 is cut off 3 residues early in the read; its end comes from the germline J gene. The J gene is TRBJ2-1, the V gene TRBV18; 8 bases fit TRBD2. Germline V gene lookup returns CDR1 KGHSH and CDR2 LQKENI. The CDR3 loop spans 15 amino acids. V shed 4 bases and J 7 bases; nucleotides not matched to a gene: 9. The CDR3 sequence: CASSRGASGSNEQFF. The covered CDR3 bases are TGTGCCAGCTCACGCGGAGCGAGCGGGAGTAATGAG.

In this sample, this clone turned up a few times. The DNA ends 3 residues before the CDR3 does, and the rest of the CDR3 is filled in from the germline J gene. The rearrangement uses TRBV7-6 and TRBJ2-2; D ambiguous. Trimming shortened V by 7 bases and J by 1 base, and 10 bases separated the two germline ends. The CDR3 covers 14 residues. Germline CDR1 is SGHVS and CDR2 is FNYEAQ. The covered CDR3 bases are TGTGCCAGCACCGAACTACGGAACACCGGGGAG. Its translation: CASTELRNTGE. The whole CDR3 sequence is CASTELRNTGELFF.

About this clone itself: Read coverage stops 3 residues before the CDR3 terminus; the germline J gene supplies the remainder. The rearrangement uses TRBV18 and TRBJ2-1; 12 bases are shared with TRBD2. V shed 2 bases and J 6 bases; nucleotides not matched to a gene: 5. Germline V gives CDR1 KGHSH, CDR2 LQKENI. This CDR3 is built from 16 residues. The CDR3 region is CASSPGLAGGFNEQFF. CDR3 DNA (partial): TGTGCCAGCTCACCAGGGCTAGCGGGAGGGTTCAATGAG.

The CDR3 region is CASSLGGTGVSEQYF. The CDR3 DNA, read in part, is TGTGCCAGCAGCCTAGGGGGGACAGGGGTCTCCGAG. The rearrangement links TRBV7-2 to TRBJ2-7, with 10 bases aligning to TRBD1. The read ends 3 residues early relative to the CDR3; the germline J gene fills the gap. Germline V gene lookup returns CDR1 SGHTA and CDR2 FQGNSA. The CDR3 is 15 residues long. V shed 5 bases and J 6 bases; nucleotides not matched to a gene: 10. Based on the CDR3 plus reference TRBV7-2 and TRBJ2-7, the full variable domain is GAGVSQSPSNKVTEKGKDVELRCDPISGHTALYWYRQSLGQGLEFLIYFQGNSAPDKSGLPSDRFSAERTGGSVSTLTIQRTQQEDSAVYLCASSLGGTGVSEQYFGPGTRLTVT.

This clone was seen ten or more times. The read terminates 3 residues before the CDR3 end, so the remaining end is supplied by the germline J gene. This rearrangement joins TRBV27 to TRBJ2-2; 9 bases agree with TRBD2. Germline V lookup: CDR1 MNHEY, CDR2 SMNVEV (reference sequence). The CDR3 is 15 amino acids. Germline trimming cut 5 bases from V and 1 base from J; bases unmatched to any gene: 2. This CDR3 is CASSGSGRNTGELFF. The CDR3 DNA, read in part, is TGTGCCAGCAGTGGTAGCGGGAGGAACACCGGGGAG.

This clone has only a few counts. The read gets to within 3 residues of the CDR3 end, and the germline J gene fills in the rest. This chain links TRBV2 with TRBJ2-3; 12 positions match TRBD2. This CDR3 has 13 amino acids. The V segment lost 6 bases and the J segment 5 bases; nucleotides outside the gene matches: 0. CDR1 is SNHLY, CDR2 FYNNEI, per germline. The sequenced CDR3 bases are TGTGCCAGCAGGACTAGCGGGAGAGATACG. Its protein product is CASRTSGRDT. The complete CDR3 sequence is CASRTSGRDTQYF.

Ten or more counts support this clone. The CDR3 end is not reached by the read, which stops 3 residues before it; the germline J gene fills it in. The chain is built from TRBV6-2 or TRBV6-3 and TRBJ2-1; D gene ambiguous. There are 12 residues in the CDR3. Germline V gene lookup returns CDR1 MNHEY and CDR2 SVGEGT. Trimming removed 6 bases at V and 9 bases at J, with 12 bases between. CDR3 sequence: CASRHEGGEQFF. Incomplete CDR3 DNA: TGTGCCAGCAGGCACGAAGGTGGTGAG.

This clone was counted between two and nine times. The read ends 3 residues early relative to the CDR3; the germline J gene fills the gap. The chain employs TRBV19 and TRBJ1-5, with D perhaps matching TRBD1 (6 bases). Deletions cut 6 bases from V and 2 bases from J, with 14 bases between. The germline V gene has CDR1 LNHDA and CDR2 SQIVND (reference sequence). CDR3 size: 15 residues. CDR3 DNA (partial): TGTGCCAGTAGATCCGACAGGCGTCGCAATCAGCCC. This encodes CASRSDRRRNQP. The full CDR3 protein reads CASRSDRRRNQPQHF.

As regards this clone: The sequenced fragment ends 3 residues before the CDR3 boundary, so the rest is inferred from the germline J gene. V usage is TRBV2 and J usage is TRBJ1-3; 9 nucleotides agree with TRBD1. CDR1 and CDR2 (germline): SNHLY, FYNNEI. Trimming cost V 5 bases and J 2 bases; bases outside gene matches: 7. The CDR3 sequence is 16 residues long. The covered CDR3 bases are TGTGCCAGCAGTAGAACAACAGGGGGCACTGGAAACACC. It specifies CASSRTTGGTGNT. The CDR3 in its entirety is CASSRTTGGTGNTIYF.

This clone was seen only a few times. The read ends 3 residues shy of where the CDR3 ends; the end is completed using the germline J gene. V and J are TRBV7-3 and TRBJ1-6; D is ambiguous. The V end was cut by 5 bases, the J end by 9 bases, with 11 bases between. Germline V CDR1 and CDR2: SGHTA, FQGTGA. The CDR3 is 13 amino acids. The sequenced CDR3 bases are TGTGCCAGCAGCGCGGATCCGGGTTCACCC. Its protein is CASSADPGSP. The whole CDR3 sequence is CASSADPGSPLHF.

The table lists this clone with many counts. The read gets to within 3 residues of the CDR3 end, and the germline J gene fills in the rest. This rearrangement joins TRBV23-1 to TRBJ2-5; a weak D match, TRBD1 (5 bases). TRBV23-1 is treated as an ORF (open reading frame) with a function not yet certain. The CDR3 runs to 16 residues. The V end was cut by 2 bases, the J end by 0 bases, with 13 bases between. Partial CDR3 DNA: TGCGCCAGCAGTCAACGAGGAGAGACAGACCAAGAGACC. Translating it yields CASSQRGETDQET. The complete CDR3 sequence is CASSQRGETDQETQYF.

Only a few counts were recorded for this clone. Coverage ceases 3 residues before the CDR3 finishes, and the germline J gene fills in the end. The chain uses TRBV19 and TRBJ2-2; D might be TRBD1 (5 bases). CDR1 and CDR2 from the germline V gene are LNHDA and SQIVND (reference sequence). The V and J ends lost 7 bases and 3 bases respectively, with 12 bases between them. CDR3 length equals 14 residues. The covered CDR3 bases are TGTGCCAGTAATCTTGGGGCAGACACCGGGGAG. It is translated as CASNLGADTGE. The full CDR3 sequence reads CASNLGADTGELFF.

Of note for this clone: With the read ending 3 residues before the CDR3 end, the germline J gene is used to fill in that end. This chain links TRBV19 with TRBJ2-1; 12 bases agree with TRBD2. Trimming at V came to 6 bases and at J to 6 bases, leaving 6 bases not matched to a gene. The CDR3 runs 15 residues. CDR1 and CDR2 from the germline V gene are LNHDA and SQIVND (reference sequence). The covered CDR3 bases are TGTGCCAGTAGAACACTAGCGGGGGGCTCCAATGAG. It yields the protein CASRTLAGGSNE. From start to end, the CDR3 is CASRTLAGGSNEQFF.

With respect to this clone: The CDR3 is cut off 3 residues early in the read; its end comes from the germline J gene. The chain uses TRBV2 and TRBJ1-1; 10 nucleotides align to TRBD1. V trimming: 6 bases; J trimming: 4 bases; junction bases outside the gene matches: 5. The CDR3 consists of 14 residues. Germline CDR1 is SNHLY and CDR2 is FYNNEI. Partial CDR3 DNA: TGTGCCAGCAGAGGGACAGGGGTGAGCACTGAA. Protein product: CASRGTGVSTE. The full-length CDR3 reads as CASRGTGVSTEAFF.